The 27 T cell receptor beta chains given below trace back to one sample, sequenced in a study of T cells after yellow fever vaccination. TCRdb re-called the 5' RACE reads with MiXCR, one entry per CDR3 protein. The profile covers about 320,000 distinct CDR3 sequences, with 3.5% to 4.5% appearing a single time and 15% to 20% taken by the ten largest. The sample in question was PBMCs, obtained 15 days after the yellow fever booster vaccination. Receptors were obtained from a man between 18 and 29 years old who received the YFV17D yellow fever vaccine.

V gene TRBV4-2 combines with J gene TRBJ2-7, with 9 bases fitting TRBD2. The trim removed 5 bases at V and 4 bases at J, leaving 21 bases unmatched. Germline V gives CDR1 LGHNA, CDR2 YNFKEQ. The CDR3 totals 19 residues. The CDR3 DNA reads TGTGCCAGCAGCGCAAGGGGTCCTGTTGGCGGGGGGGCGAGTTACGAGCAGTACTTC. Amino acid sequence: CASSARGPVGGGASYEQYF.

This clonotype has ten or more counts. The rearrangement joins TRBV11-2 to TRBJ1-1; no definite D call. The germline gives CDR1 SGHAT, CDR2 FQNNGV. The V end lost 2 bases, the J end lost 5 bases, and 9 bases lay between the germline ends. This CDR3 is 13 amino acids long. The DNA of the CDR3 is TGTGCCAGCAGCTTATCTTGGCGGACTGAAGCTTTCTTT. Amino acids: CASSLSWRTEAFF.

This clonotype was seen at least ten times. The rearrangement uses TRBV6-5 and TRBJ2-7; D is unresolved. V lost 5 bases, J lost 0 bases, and 11 bases lay in between. This CDR3 has 14 amino acids. Germline assignment: CDR1 MNHEY and CDR2 SVGAGI. The CDR3 DNA follows: TGTGCCAGCAGTACGTGCGGCGGCTCCTACGAGCAGTACGTC. It encodes CASSTCGGSYEQYV.

The chain recombines TRBV4-1 with TRBJ2-7, with D unresolved. V was clipped by 0 bases and J by 3 bases, with 12 bases between them. Per the germline V gene, CDR1 is MGHRA and CDR2 is YSYEKL. There are 15 residues in the CDR3. The CDR3 loop reads CASSQERTLFYEQYF. CDR3 in DNA: TGCGCCAGCAGCCAAGAACGCACACTCTTCTACGAGCAGTACTTC.

This clonotype showed up just a few times. The rearrangement links TRBV6-5 to TRBJ2-1; 9 bases line up with TRBD1. CDR1 and CDR2 from the germline V gene are MNHEY and SVGAGI. V lost 2 bases and J lost 8; bases outside the gene matches: 7. There are 15 residues in the CDR3. CDR3 nucleotides: TGTGCCAGCAGTTACGGGACAGGGTTGGGAGATGAGCAGTTCTTC. Encoded protein: CASSYGTGLGDEQFF.

This clonotype occurred many times. The CDR3 DNA is TGCAGTGCCCCCTCCCCAAAGCGGGGGAGCACTGAAGCTTTCTTT. Translated: CSAPSPKRGSTEAFF. The V call is TRBV20-1, the J call TRBJ1-1, with a weak D call TRBD1 (5 bases). In germline, CDR1 is DFQATT, CDR2 SNEGSKA (reference sequence). This CDR3 is built from 15 residues. Trimming took off 6 bases at V and 4 bases at J, with 21 bases between the two ends.

Many counts were recorded for this clonotype. The V and J genes are TRBV3-1 and TRBJ1-1; D unresolved. Germline V gene sequence: CDR1 LGHDT, CDR2 YNNKEL (reference sequence). Trimming left V 2 bases short and J 2 bases short, with 6 bases between. The CDR3 is 13 residues long. The CDR3 spells CASSQNENTEAFF. CDR3 DNA sequence: TGTGCCAGCAGCCAAAATGAAAACACTGAAGCTTTCTTT.

This clonotype was picked up a small number of times. The V gene is TRBV10-3, the J gene TRBJ2-3; 14 positions agree with TRBD2. The J segment lost 5 bases and the V segment lost 10 bases, leaving 8 bases of the junction unmatched. The CDR3 loop spans 15 amino acids. Germline-derived CDR1 and CDR2 are ENHRY and SYGVKD. DNA for the CDR3: TGTGCCACTCAGACTAGCGGGGGGGCTAGAGATACGCAGTATTTT. This sequence encodes CATQTSGGARDTQYF.

There are many counts of this clonotype. This chain links TRBV5-5 with TRBJ2-7; D tentatively reads TRBD1 or TRBD2 (5 bases each). V lost 6 bases, J lost 0 bases, and 25 bases lay in between. This CDR3 has 18 residues. Germline V gives CDR1 SGHKS, CDR2 YYEKEE (reference sequence). CDR3 region: CASTRFRGEGRDSYEQYF. The CDR3 nucleotides read TGTGCCAGCACTCGTTTTCGGGGCGAGGGGAGAGACTCCTACGAGCAGTACTTC.

This clonotype was recorded many times. The rearrangement links TRBV28 to TRBJ2-2; TRBD2 agrees at 7 bases. J gave up 1 base and V 5 bases, and 4 bases lay outside the gene matches. Per germline, CDR1 MDHEN and CDR2 SYDVKM. The CDR3 consists of 15 residues. Here the CDR3 reads CASSSGAWNTGELFF. CDR3 nucleotide sequence: TGTGCCAGCAGTAGCGGGGCCTGGAACACCGGGGAGCTGTTTTTT.

The chain links TRBV4-1 to TRBJ2-1; 8 bases fit TRBD2. V lost 3 bases to trimming and J lost 3 bases; unmatched junction nucleotides: 7. There are 16 residues in the CDR3. Germline CDR1 and CDR2: MGHRA and YSYEKL. The CDR3 DNA is TGCGCCAGCAGCCACGCCTCGGGGGGGCTCTACAATGAGCAGTTCTTC. Translated, it gives CASSHASGGLYNEQFF.

This clonotype was seen more than once but under ten times. This chain uses TRBV25-1 with TRBJ1-1; the D is unclear. From germline, CDR1 is MGHDK and CDR2 SYGVNS. The CDR3 is made up of 13 amino acids. Trimming removed 1 base from V and 6 bases from J, with 9 bases in between. CDR3 in DNA: TGTGCCAGCAGTGAATTGGGAAAACCTGAAGCTTTCTTT. Its translation is CASSELGKPEAFF.

This clonotype was seen only a few times. The V gene is TRBV18, the J gene TRBJ2-2; D may be TRBD2 (6 bases). V was pared by 1 base and J by 6 bases, with 18 bases between. The CDR3 is made up of 17 amino acids. CDR1 is KGHSH, CDR2 LQKENI, per germline. For the CDR3, the DNA is TGTGCCAGCTCACCACGGGGACTCAGTAAAGTGGCCGGGGAGCTGTTTTTT. This gives the protein CASSPRGLSKVAGELFF. Together with reference TRBV18 and TRBJ2-2, the CDR3 gives the full variable domain: NAGVMQNPRHLVRRRGQEARLRCSPMKGHSHVYWYRQLPEEGLKFMVYLQKENIIDESGMPKERFSAEFPKEGPSILRIQQVVRGDSAAYFCASSPRGLSKVAGELFFGEGSRLTVL.

The chain uses TRBV20-1 and TRBJ1-1; tentative D call: TRBD1 (6 bases). This CDR3 comprises 13 residues. The germline V gene has CDR1 DFQATT and CDR2 SNEGSKA (reference sequence). The V and J ends lost 6 bases and 0 bases respectively, with 11 bases between them. This CDR3 is CSARTVMNTEAFF. CDR3 nucleotides: TGCAGTGCCCGGACAGTCATGAACACTGAAGCTTTCTTT.

This clonotype was seen only a few times. The genes are TRBV28 and TRBJ1-2; D is ambiguous. Germline CDR1 reads MDHEN; CDR2 reads SYDVKM. The ends were cut back, 2 bases at V and 0 bases at J, with 4 bases in the middle. The CDR3 runs 13 residues. The CDR3 loop is CASSLMANYGYTF. Written as DNA, the CDR3 is TGTGCCAGCAGTTTAATGGCTAACTATGGCTACACCTTC.

This clonotype has only a few counts. V usage is TRBV24-1 and J usage is TRBJ2-7; maybe TRBD1 (6 bases). This CDR3 is built from 13 residues. V was cut by 10 bases and J by 2 bases, with 14 bases left in between. CDR1 is KGHDR, CDR2 SFDVKD, per germline. This CDR3 reads CATPGANPYEQYF. The CDR3 nucleotides read TGTGCCACACCAGGGGCGAACCCCTACGAGCAGTACTTC.

This chain joins TRBV4-1 and TRBJ2-4; D is unresolved. From germline, CDR1 is MGHRA and CDR2 YSYEKL. Trimming removed 0 bases from V and 7 bases from J, with 13 bases in between. This CDR3 has 15 residues. The CDR3 protein is CASSQELTIRNIQYF. As DNA, the CDR3 is TGCGCCAGCAGCCAAGAGTTAACTATAAGGAACATTCAGTACTTC.

A few counts support this clonotype. The CDR3: CASKERDYGYTF. The CDR3 DNA is TGTGCCAGTAAGGAGCGCGACTATGGCTACACCTTC. The chain couples TRBV19 to TRBJ1-2; D is uncertain. The CDR3 is made up of 12 amino acids. The V and J ends lost 7 bases and 3 bases respectively, with 9 bases between them. Germline CDR1 LNHDA, CDR2 SQIVND (reference sequence).

This clonotype was recorded a few times. The V and J genes are TRBV2 and TRBJ2-3, with 10 bases lining up with TRBD2. Germline V gives CDR1 SNHLY, CDR2 FYNNEI. Germline trimming cut 1 base from V and 5 bases from J; bases unmatched to any gene: 9. There are 17 residues in the CDR3. The CDR3 sequence: CASSEETSGDWGDTQYF. The CDR3 region has the DNA TGTGCCAGCAGTGAAGAAACTAGCGGGGACTGGGGAGATACGCAGTATTTT.

The chain carries TRBV15 and TRBJ1-1; D not resolved. The germline gives CDR1 LNHNV, CDR2 YYDKDF (reference sequence). The V and J ends lost 6 bases and 4 bases respectively, with 9 bases between them. This CDR3 comprises 12 residues. The CDR3 DNA sequence: TGTGCCACCAGTAACGTGGCCACTGAAGCTTTCTTT. Its protein product is CATSNVATEAFF.

This sequence joins TRBV25-1 and TRBJ2-6; no definite D call. The germline CDR1 and CDR2 sequences are MGHDK and SYGVNS. There are 16 residues in the CDR3. Between the trimmed V and J ends, which lost 3 bases and 0 bases, there was a span of 9 bases. CDR3 loop: CASSEGGYSGANVLTF. As DNA, the CDR3 is TGTGCCAGCAGTGAGGGCGGTTACTCTGGGGCCAACGTCCTGACTTTC.

This clonotype was seen more than once but under ten times. The chain carries TRBV20-1 and TRBJ1-2, with TRBD1 identical over 7 bases. Germline V gene lookup returns CDR1 DFQATT and CDR2 SNEGSKA (reference sequence). V shed 5 bases, J shed 7 bases, and the junction held 7 bases outside the gene matches. The CDR3 covers 12 residues. This CDR3 reads CSAPDRDLGYTF. DNA for the CDR3: TGCAGTGCTCCAGACAGGGATCTTGGCTACACCTTC.

This clonotype was seen repeatedly, ten times or more. The chain combines TRBV5-5 with TRBJ2-7; TRBD1 aligns across 8 bases. J lost 4 bases, V lost 3 bases, and 6 bases had no gene match. The germline V gene encodes CDR1 SGHKS and CDR2 YYEKEE (reference sequence). The CDR3 runs to 14 residues. The DNA of the CDR3 is TGTGCCAGCAGCTCGGGGACAGGACAGTACGAGCAGTACTTC. It yields the protein CASSSGTGQYEQYF. Full variable domain (remainder filled in from reference TRBV5-5 and TRBJ2-7): DAGVTQSPTHLIKTRGQQVTLRCSPISGHKSVSWYQQVLGQGPQFIFQYYEKEERGRGNFPDRFSARQFPNYSSELNVNALLLGDSALYLCASSSGTGQYEQYFGPGTRLTVT.

This clonotype was counted between two and nine times. The genes are TRBV6-5 and TRBJ1-5; D might be TRBD1 (6 bases). V shed 8 bases and J shed 5 bases, with 10 bases lying between them. Per germline, CDR1 MNHEY and CDR2 SVGAGI. The CDR3 is 12 amino acids. CDR3 sequence (DNA): TGTGCCAGCGGGGGCGCGGATCAGCCCCAGCATTTT. Translation: CASGGADQPQHF.

This clonotype was observed many times. The J gene is TRBJ2-1, the V gene TRBV29-1, with D tentatively TRBD1 or TRBD2 (6 bases each). Trimming removed 0 bases at V and 0 bases at J, with 15 bases between. The CDR3 totals 17 residues. CDR1 SQVTM and CDR2 ANQGSEA come from the germline V gene. The CDR3: CSVEDLGGSSSYNEQFF. The CDR3 nucleotides read TGCAGCGTTGAAGATCTGGGGGGCTCCAGCTCCTACAATGAGCAGTTCTTC.

This clonotype was counted a few times. The chain is built from TRBV29-1 and TRBJ2-2; D unresolved. The CDR3 consists of 14 residues. Germline-derived CDR1 and CDR2 are SQVTM and ANQGSEA. The ends were cut back, 5 bases at V and 7 bases at J, with 17 bases in the middle. CDR3 sequence: CSVRLVRKNGELFF. DNA of the CDR3: TGCAGCGTTCGCCTGGTTCGGAAAAACGGGGAGCTGTTTTTT.

J is TRBJ1-2 and V is TRBV5-1; D unresolved. Germline CDR1 SGHRS, CDR2 YFSETQ. V lost 0 bases, J lost 0 bases, and 3 bases lay in between. This CDR3 has 13 residues. CDR3 amino acids: CASSLASNYGYTF. DNA of the CDR3: TGCGCCAGCAGCTTGGCATCTAACTATGGCTACACCTTC.